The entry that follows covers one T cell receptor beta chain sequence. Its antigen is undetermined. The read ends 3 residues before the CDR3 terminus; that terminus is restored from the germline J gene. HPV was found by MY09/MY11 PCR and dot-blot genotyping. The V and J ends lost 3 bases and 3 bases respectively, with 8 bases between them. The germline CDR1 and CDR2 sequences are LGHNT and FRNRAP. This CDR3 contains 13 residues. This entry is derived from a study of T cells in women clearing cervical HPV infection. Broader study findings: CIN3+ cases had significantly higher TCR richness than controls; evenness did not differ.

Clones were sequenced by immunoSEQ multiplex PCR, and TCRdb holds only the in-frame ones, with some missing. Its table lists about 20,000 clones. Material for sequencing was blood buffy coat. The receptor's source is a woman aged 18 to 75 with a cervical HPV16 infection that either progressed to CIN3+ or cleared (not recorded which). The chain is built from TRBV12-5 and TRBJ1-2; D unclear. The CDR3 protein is CASGLGRDYGYTF. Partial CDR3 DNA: TGTGCTAGTGGTTTAGGCCGGGACTATGGC.